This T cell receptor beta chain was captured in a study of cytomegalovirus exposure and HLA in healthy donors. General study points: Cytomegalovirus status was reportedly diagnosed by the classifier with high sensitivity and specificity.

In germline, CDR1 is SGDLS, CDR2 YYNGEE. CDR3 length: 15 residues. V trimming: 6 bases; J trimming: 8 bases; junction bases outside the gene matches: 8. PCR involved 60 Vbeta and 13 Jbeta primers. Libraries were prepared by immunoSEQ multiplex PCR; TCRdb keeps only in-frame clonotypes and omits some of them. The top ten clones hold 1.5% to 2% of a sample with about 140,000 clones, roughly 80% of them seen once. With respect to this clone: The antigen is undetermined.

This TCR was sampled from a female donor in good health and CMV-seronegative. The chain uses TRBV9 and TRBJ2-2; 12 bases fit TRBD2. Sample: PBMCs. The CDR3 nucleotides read TGTGCCAGCACCAAGACTAGCGGGGGCGGGGGGGAGCTGTTTTTT. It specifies CASTKTSGGGGELFF.